The clone carrying this T cell receptor (beta chain) was seen more than once but under ten times. Germline V gives CDR1 SQVTM, CDR2 ANQGSEA. Trimming pared 4 bases from V and 6 bases from J, leaving 9 bases between. This CDR3 is built from 11 residues. RNA transcripts were the template, and TCR beta CDR3 regions were amplified from them. Second-round multiplex PCR came after first-round RT-PCR with HTBI primers. Each CDR3 protein gets one entry after TCRdb re-called the multiplex PCR reads with MiXCR. The repertoire holds 560,000 or so distinct CDR3 sequences, with less than 45% as singletons. The entry originates in a study of Graves' ophthalmopathy and Graves' hyperthyroidism.

This chain links TRBV29-1 with TRBJ1-1; tentative D call: TRBD1 (5 bases). Sequencing was carried out using peripheral blood or thyroid tissue (not recorded which). The sequence was obtained from an adult man with Graves' hyperthyroidism. CDR3 protein: CSVAGLAEAFF. The CDR3 DNA sequence: TGCAGCGTTGCAGGGTTGGCTGAAGCTTTCTTT.